The clone carrying this TCR beta chain was observed a single time. These data are taken from a study of cytomegalovirus exposure and HLA in healthy donors. Libraries were prepared by immunoSEQ multiplex PCR; TCRdb keeps only in-frame clonotypes and omits some of them. The sample contains about 21,000 clones, around 97% of which appear only once. Sequencing was performed on PBMCs. This receptor was obtained from a man aged 30 to 39 in good health and CMV-seropositive.

CDR3 DNA sequence: TGTGCCAGCAGCCGAAATACTCTCCCGGGACTAGCGGAATCCTACGAGCAGTACTTC. Amino acids: CASSRNTLPGLAESYEQYF. The rearrangement uses TRBV28 and TRBJ2-7, with 11 nucleotides matching TRBD2. The CDR3 runs 19 residues. The V segment lost 6 bases and the J segment 1 base; nucleotides outside the gene matches: 17. In germline, CDR1 is MDHEN, CDR2 SYDVKM. The full variable domain, in which reference TRBV28 and TRBJ2-7 provide the parts outside the CDR3, is DVKVTQSSRYLVKRTGEKVFLECVQDMDHENMFWYRQDPGLGLRLIYFSYDVKMKEKGDIPEGYSVSREKKERFSLILESASTNQTSMYLCASSRNTLPGLAESYEQYFGPGTRLTVT.